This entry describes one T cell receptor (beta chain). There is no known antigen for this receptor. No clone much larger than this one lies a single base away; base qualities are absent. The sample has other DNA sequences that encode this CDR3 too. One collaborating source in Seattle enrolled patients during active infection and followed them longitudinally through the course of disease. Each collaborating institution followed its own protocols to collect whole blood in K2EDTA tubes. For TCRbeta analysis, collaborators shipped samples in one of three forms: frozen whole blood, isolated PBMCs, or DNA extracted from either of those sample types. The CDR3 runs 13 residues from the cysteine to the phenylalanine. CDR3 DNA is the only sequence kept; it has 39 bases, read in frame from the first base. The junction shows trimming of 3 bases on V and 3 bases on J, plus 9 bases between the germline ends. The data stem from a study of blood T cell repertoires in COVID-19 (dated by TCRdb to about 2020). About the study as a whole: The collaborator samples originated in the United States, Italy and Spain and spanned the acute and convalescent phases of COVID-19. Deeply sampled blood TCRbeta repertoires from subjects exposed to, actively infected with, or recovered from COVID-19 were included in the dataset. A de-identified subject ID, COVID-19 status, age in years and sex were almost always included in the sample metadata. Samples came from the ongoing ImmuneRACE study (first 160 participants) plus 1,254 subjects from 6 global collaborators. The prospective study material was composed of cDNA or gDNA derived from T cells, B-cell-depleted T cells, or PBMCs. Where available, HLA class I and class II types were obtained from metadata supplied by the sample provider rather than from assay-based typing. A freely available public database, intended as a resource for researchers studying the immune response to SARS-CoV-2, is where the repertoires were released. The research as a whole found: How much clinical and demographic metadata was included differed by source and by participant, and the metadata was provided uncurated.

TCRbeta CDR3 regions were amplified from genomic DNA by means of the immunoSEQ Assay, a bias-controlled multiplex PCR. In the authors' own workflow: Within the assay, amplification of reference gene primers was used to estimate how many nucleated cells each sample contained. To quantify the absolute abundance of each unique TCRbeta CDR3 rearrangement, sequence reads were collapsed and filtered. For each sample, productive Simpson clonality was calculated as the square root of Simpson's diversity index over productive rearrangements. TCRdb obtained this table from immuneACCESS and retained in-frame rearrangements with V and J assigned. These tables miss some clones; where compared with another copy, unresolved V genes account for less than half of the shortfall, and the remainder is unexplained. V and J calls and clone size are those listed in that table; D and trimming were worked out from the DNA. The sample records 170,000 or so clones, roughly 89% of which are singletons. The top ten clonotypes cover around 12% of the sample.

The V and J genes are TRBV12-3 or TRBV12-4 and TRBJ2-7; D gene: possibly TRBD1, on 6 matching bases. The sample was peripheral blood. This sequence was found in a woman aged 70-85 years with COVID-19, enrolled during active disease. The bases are TGTGCCAGCAGTTTGGGACAAGGCTACGAGCAGTACTTC. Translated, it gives CASSLGQGYEQYF.